This T cell receptor (beta chain) is from a study of cytomegalovirus exposure and HLA in healthy donors. Study findings and constraints: The study labeled 170 or so TCR beta chains cytomegalovirus-associated. Per published reports, the classifier diagnosed cytomegalovirus status with high specificity and sensitivity. First-cohort TCR clusters tended to co-occur in the 120 or so validation repertoires, a later analysis found.

The method was immunoSEQ multiplex PCR; TCRdb's version includes in-frame clones alone and lacks a portion of them. The table includes approximately 99,000 clones, 95% detected once. Notes on this clone: What it binds is not known.

These donors were members of the roughly 110-subject validation cohort, a group separate from the approximately 620-subject first cohort. V was cut by 4 bases and J by 2 bases, with 11 bases left in between. This CDR3 is built from 14 residues. Germline-derived CDR1 and CDR2 are SQVTM and ANQGSEA. The chain carries TRBV29-1 and TRBJ2-2; D perhaps matches TRBD1 (6 bases). Sequencing used PBMCs. This TCR derives from a woman in her late teens or twenties in good health and CMV-seronegative. The CDR3 reads CSVGTDTNTGELFF. CDR3 nucleotides: TGCAGCGTTGGGACAGATACTAACACCGGGGAGCTGTTTTTT.